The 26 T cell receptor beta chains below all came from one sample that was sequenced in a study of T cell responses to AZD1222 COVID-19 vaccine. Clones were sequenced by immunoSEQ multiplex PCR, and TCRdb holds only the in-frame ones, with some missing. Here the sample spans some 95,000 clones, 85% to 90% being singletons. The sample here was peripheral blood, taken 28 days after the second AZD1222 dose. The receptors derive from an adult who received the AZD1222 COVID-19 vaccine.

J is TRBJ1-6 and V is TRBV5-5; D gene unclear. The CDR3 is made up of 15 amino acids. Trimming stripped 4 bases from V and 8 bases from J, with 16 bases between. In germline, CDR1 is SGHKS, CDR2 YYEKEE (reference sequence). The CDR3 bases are TGTGCCAGCAGCCGATTGTCACCCCCCCATTCACCCCTCCACTTT. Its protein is CASSRLSPPHSPLHF. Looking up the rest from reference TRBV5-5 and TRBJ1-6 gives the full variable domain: DAGVTQSPTHLIKTRGQQVTLRCSPISGHKSVSWYQQVLGQGPQFIFQYYEKEERGRGNFPDRFSARQFPNYSSELNVNALLLGDSALYLCASSRLSPPHSPLHFGNGTRLTVT.

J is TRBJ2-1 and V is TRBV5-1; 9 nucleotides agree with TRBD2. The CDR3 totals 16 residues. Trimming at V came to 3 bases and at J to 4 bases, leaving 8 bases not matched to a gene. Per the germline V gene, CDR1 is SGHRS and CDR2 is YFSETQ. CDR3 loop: CASSSYGTSRYNEQFF. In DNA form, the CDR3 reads TGCGCCAGCAGCTCCTATGGGACTAGCAGATACAATGAGCAGTTCTTC.

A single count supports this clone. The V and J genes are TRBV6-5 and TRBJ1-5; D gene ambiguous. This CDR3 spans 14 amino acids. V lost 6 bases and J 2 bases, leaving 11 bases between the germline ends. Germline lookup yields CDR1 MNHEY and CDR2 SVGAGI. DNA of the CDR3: TGTGCCAGCAGGTTAATTGGGGGCAATCAGCCCCAGCATTTT. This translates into CASRLIGGNQPQHF.

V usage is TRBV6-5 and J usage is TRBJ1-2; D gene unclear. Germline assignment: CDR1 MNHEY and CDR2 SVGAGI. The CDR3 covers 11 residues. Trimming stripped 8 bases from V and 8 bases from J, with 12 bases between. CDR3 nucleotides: TGTGCCAGCCTCCGGGAGAGCGGCTACACCTTC. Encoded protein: CASLRESGYTF.

The CDR3 DNA sequence: TGTGCCAGCAGTCGGACAGGGAACTATGGCTACACCTTC. This sequence encodes CASSRTGNYGYTF. V and J are TRBV6-5 and TRBJ1-2; 8 bases fit TRBD1. V dropped 5 bases and J dropped 2; count of bases not matched to a gene: 1. The CDR3 is made up of 13 amino acids. CDR1 MNHEY and CDR2 SVGAGI come from the germline V gene.

CDR3 DNA sequence: TGTGCCAGCACCCCACTTGGGGTCGGCTACACCTTC. It translates to CASTPLGVGYTF. The V and J genes are TRBV28 and TRBJ1-2, with no clear D. There are 12 residues in the CDR3. Between the trimmed V and J ends, which lost 7 bases and 8 bases, there was a span of 14 bases. The V gene's germline CDR1 is MDHEN and CDR2 SYDVKM.

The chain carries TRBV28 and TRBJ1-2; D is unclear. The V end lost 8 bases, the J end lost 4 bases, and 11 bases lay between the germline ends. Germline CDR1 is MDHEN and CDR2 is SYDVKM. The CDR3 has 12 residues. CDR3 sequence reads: CASGQDRYGYTF. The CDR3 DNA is TGTGCCAGCGGTCAGGATCGCTATGGCTACACCTTC.

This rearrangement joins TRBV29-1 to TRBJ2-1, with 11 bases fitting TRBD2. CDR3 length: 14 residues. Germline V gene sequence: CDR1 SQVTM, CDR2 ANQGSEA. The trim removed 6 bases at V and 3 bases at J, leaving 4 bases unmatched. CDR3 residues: CSVLGLADYNEQFF. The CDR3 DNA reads TGCAGCGTCCTGGGACTAGCGGACTACAATGAGCAGTTCTTC.

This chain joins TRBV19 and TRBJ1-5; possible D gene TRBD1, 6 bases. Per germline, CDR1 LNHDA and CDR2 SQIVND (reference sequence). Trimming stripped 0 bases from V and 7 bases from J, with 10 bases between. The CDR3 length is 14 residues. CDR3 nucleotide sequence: TGTGCCAGTAGTATAGAGCGAGGGGGGCAGCCCCAGCATTTT. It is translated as CASSIERGGQPQHF.

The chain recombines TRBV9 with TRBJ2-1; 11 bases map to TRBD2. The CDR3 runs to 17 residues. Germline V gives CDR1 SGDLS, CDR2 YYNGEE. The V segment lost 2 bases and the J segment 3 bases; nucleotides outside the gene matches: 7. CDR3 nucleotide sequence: TGTGCCAGCAGCGTCTATGGGACTAGCGGAGTCTACAATGAGCAGTTCTTC. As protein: CASSVYGTSGVYNEQFF. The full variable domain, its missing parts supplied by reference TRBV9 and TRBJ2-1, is DSGVTQTPKHLITATGQRVTLRCSPRSGDLSVYWYQQSLDQGLQFLIQYYNGEERAKGNILERFSAQQFPDLHSELNLSSLELGDSALYFCASSVYGTSGVYNEQFFGPGTRLTVL.

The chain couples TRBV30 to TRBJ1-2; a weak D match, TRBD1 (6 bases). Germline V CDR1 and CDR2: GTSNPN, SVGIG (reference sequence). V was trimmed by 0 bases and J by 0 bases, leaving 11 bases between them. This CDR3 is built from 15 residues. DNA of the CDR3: TGTGCCTGGAGTGTAGAGACAGGAGCTAACTATGGCTACACCTTC. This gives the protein CAWSVETGANYGYTF.

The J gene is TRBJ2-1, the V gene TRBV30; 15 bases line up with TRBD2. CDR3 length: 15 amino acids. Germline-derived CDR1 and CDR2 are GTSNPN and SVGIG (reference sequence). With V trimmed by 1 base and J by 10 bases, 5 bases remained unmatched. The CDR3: CAWSAGTSGGSEQFF. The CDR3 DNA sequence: TGTGCCTGGAGTGCCGGGACTAGCGGGGGGAGCGAGCAGTTCTTC.

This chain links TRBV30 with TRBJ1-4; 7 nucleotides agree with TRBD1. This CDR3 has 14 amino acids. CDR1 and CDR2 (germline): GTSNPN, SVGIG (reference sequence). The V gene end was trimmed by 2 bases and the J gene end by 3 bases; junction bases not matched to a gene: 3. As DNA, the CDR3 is TGTGCCTGGAGTACGGGACAGTCTAATGAAAAACTGTTTTTT. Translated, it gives CAWSTGQSNEKLFF.

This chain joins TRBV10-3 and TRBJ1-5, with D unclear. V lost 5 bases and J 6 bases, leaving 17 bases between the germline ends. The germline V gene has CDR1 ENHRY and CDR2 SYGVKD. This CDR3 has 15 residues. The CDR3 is CAISSGRNEVQPQHF. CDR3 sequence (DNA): TGTGCCATCAGTTCCGGTCGCAACGAGGTTCAGCCCCAGCATTTT.

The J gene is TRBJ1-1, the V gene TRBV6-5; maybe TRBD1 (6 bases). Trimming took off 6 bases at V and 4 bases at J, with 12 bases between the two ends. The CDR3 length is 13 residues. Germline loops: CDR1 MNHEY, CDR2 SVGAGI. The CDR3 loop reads CASSRTTGTEAFF. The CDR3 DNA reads TGTGCCAGCAGCCGCACGACAGGCACTGAAGCTTTCTTT.

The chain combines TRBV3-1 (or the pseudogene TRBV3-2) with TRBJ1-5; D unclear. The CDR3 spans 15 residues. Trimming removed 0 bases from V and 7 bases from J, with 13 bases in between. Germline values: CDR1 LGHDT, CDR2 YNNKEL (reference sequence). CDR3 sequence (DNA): TGTGCCAGCAGCCAAGATCCCCGGGCTCGACAGCCCCAGCATTTT. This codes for CASSQDPRARQPQHF.

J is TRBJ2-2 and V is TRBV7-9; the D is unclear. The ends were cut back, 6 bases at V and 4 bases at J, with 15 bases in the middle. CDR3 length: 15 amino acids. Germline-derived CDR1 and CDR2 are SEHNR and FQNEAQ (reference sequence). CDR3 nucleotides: TGTGCCAGCAGAATAGCTTCCCATATCACCGGGGAGCTGTTTTTT. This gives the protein CASRIASHITGELFF.

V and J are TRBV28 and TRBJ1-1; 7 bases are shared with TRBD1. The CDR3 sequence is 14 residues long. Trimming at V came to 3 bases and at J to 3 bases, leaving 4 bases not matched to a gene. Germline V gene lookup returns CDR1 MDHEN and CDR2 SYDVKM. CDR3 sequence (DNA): TGTGCCAGCAGTTTTCAGGGGGGGTACACTGAAGCTTTCTTT. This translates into CASSFQGGYTEAFF. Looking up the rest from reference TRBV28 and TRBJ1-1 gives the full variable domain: DVKVTQSSRYLVKRTGEKVFLECVQDMDHENMFWYRQDPGLGLRLIYFSYDVKMKEKGDIPEGYSVSREKKERFSLILESASTNQTSMYLCASSFQGGYTEAFFGQGTRLTVV.

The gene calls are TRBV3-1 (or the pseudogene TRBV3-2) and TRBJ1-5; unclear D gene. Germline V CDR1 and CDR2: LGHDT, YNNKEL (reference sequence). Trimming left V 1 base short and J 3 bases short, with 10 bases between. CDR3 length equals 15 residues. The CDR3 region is CASSQGWEFNQPQHF. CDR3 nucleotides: TGTGCCAGCAGCCAAGGGTGGGAGTTCAATCAGCCCCAGCATTTT.

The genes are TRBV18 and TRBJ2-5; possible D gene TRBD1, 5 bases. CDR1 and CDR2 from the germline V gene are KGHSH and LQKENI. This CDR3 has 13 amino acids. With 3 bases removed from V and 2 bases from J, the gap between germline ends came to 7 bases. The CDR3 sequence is CASSPRVQETQYF. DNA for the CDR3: TGTGCCAGCTCACCCAGGGTTCAAGAGACCCAGTACTTC.

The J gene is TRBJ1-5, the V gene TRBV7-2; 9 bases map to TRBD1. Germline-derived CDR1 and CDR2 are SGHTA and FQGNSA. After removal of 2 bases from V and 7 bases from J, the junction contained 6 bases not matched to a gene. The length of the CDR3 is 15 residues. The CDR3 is CASSLRTGEGQPQHF. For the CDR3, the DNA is TGTGCCAGCAGCTTAAGGACAGGGGAAGGCCAGCCCCAGCATTTT. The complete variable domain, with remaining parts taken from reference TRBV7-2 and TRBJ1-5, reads GAGVSQSPSNKVTEKGKDVELRCDPISGHTALYWYRQSLGQGLEFLIYFQGNSAPDKSGLPSDRFSAERTGGSVSTLTIQRTQQEDSAVYLCASSLRTGEGQPQHFGDGTRLSIL.

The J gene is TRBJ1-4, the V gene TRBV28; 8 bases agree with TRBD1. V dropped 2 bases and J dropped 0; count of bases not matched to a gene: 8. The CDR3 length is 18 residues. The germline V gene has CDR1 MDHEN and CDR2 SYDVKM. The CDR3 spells CASSLPGGAYTTNEKLFF. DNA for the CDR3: TGTGCCAGCAGTTTACCAGGGGGCGCATATACAACTAATGAAAAACTGTTTTTT.

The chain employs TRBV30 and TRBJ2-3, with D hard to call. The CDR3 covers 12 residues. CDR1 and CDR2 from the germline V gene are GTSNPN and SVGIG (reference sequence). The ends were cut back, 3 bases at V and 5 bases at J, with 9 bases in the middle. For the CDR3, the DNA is TGTGCCTGGAGGGTTAACCTAGATACGCAGTATTTT. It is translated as CAWRVNLDTQYF. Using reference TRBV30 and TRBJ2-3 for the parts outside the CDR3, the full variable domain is SQTIHQWPATLVQPVGSPLSLECTVEGTSNPNLYWYRQAAGRGLQLLFYSVGIGQISSEVPQNLSASRPQDRQFILSSKKLLLSDSGFYLCAWRVNLDTQYFGPGTRLTVL.

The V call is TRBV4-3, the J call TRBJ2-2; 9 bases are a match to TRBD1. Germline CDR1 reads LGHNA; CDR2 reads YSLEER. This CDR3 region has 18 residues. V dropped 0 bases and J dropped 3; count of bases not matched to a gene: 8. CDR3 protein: CASSQEIWDRVDTGELFF. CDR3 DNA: TGCGCCAGCAGCCAAGAAATCTGGGACAGGGTGGACACCGGGGAGCTGTTTTTT.

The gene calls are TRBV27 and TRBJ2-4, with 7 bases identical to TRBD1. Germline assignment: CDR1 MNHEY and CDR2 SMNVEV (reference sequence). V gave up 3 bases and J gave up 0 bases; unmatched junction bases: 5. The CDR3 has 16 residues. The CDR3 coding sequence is TGTGCCAGCAGTTTTAGGGGGCTCTTAGCCAAAAACATTCAGTACTTC. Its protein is CASSFRGLLAKNIQYF.

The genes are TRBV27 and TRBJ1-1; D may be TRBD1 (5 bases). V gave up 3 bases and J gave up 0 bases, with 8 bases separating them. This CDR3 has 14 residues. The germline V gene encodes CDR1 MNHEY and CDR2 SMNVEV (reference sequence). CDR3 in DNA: TGTGCCAGCAGTTTTTCGGGACTGAACACTGAAGCTTTCTTT. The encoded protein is CASSFSGLNTEAFF.